A single sample is the source of the 9 T cell receptor beta chains below, sequenced in a study of T cell changes during pregnancy in multiple sclerosis. Libraries were prepared by immunoSEQ multiplex PCR; TCRdb keeps only in-frame clonotypes and omits some of them. The sample carries about 64,000 clones, roughly 89% recorded once. This specimen was peripheral blood, taken in the second trimester of pregnancy. The receptors stem from a female donor with multiple sclerosis, enrolled in a pregnancy study.

The chain uses TRBV6-5 and TRBJ1-1, with unresolved D. The CDR3 consists of 15 residues. Trimming left V 0 bases short and J 0 bases short, with 8 bases between. Germline lookup yields CDR1 MNHEY and CDR2 SVGAGI. CDR3 in amino acids: CASSYSANLNTEAFF. Written as DNA, the CDR3 is TGTGCCAGCAGTTACTCGGCCAACCTGAACACTGAAGCTTTCTTT.

This rearrangement joins TRBV5-6 to TRBJ2-7, with 7 positions matching TRBD2. The V gene end was trimmed by 2 bases and the J gene end by 2 bases; junction bases not matched to a gene: 4. The CDR3 runs 14 residues. The V gene's germline CDR1 is SGHDT and CDR2 YYEEEE. The CDR3 loop is CASSLSGAPYEQYF. The CDR3, as DNA: TGTGCCAGCAGCTTAAGCGGGGCTCCCTACGAGCAGTACTTC.

The chain couples TRBV5-8 to TRBJ1-5; D unresolved. This CDR3 is built from 15 residues. Germline loops: CDR1 SGHTS, CDR2 YDEGEE. Trimming left V 3 bases short and J 3 bases short, with 13 bases between. CDR3 region: CASSSERRFNQPQHF. The CDR3 DNA sequence: TGTGCCAGCAGCTCCGAGAGGCGGTTCAATCAGCCCCAGCATTTT.

V and J are TRBV18 and TRBJ2-1; 10 nucleotides line up with TRBD2. Germline CDR1 KGHSH, CDR2 LQKENI. The CDR3 runs 15 residues. With 0 bases clipped from V and 4 bases from J, the junction kept 0 bases outside the gene matches. The CDR3 DNA follows: TGTGCCAGCTCACCACCTAGCGGGAGGTACAATGAGCAGTTCTTC. It codes for CASSPPSGRYNEQFF.

The chain carries TRBV2 and TRBJ1-3, with D perhaps TRBD1 (6 bases). From germline, CDR1 is SNHLY and CDR2 FYNNEI. Deletions cut 6 bases from V and 2 bases from J, with 11 bases between. CDR3 length equals 14 residues. CDR3 residues: CASRSTGAGNTIYF. CDR3 DNA sequence: TGTGCCAGCAGGTCGACAGGCGCTGGAAACACCATATATTTT.

The CDR3 nucleotides read TGTGCCAGCAGAGTGGAGGGGAGAAACACCGGGGAGCTGTTTTTT. Translating it yields CASRVEGRNTGELFF. The chain uses TRBV6-1 and TRBJ2-2, with a weak D call TRBD2 (6 bases). Per the germline V gene, CDR1 is MNHNS and CDR2 is SASEGT. The CDR3 spans 15 residues. V dropped 6 bases and J dropped 2 bases, with 13 bases sitting between them.

The sample holds one count of this clone. The chain has TRBV5-1 and TRBJ2-2; 7 bases are shared with TRBD1. The V gene's germline CDR1 is SGHRS and CDR2 YFSETQ. The J segment lost 3 bases and the V segment lost 0 bases, leaving 5 bases of the junction unmatched. The CDR3 spans 16 residues. DNA of the CDR3: TGCGCCAGCAGCTTGGACAGGGGCATAGACACCGGGGAGCTGTTTTTT. Residues: CASSLDRGIDTGELFF. The whole variable domain, remainder taken from reference TRBV5-1 and TRBJ2-2, is KAGVTQTPRYLIKTRGQQVTLSCSPISGHRSVSWYQQTPGQGLQFLFEYFSETQRNKGNFPGRFSGRQFSNSRSEMNVSTLELGDSALYLCASSLDRGIDTGELFFGEGSRLTVL.

This clone was found once. This chain connects TRBV5-1 to TRBJ2-7, with 7 bases identical to TRBD1. Germline CDR1 is SGHRS and CDR2 is YFSETQ. With 0 bases clipped from V and 6 bases from J, the junction kept 9 bases outside the gene matches. The CDR3 runs 15 residues. The CDR3 DNA reads as TGCGCCAGCAGCTTGGAGTCAGGGGGAATTTCCGAGCAGTACTTC. Protein: CASSLESGGISEQYF.

The gene calls are TRBV5-6 and TRBJ2-1; 10 bases fit TRBD2. The CDR3 is made up of 15 amino acids. CDR1 and CDR2 (germline): SGHDT, YYEEEE. Losses at the gene ends were 3 bases for V and 9 bases for J; bases not matched to a gene: 9. CDR3 residues: CASSSSGTSDAEQFF. The CDR3 nucleotides are TGTGCCAGCAGCTCATCCGGGACTAGCGACGCTGAGCAGTTCTTC.